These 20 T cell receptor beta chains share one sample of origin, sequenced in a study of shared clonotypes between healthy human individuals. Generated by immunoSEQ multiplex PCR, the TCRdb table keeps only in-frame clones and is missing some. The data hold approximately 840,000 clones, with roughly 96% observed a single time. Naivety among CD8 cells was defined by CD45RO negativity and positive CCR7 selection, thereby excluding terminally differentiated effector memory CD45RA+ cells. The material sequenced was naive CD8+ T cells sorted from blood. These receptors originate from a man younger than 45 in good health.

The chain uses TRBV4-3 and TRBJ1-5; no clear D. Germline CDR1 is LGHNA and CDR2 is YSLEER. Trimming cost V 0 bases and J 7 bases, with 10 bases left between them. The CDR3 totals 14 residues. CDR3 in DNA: TGCGCCAGCAGCCAAGATGAGGGAAACCAGCCCCAGCATTTT. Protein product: CASSQDEGNQPQHF.

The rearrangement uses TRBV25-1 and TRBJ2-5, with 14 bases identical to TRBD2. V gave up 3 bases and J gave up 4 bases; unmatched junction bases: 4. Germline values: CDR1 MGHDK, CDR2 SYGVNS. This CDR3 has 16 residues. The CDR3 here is CASSEIGTSGRETQYF. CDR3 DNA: TGTGCCAGCAGTGAGATCGGGACTAGCGGGAGAGAGACCCAGTACTTC.

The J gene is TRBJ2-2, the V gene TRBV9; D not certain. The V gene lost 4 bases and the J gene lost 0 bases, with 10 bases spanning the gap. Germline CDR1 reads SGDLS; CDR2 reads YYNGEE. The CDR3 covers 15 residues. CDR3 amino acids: CASSRFGSNTGELFF. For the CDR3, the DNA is TGTGCCAGCAGCCGTTTCGGATCGAACACCGGGGAGCTGTTTTTT. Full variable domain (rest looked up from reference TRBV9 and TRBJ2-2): DSGVTQTPKHLITATGQRVTLRCSPRSGDLSVYWYQQSLDQGLQFLIQYYNGEERAKGNILERFSAQQFPDLHSELNLSSLELGDSALYFCASSRFGSNTGELFFGEGSRLTVL.

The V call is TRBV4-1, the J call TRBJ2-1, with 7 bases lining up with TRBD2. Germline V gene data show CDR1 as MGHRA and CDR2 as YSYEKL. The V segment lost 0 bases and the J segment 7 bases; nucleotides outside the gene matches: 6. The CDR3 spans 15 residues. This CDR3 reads CASSQERGDGNEQFF. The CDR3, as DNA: TGCGCCAGCAGCCAAGAACGGGGGGACGGGAATGAGCAGTTCTTC.

CDR3 in amino acids: CASSVSSNQPQHF. Written as DNA, the CDR3 is TGTGCCAGCAGTGTGTCCAGCAATCAGCCCCAGCATTTT. The rearrangement joins TRBV6-1 to TRBJ1-5; D remains ambiguous. V dropped 4 bases and J dropped 1 base, with 5 bases sitting between them. The V gene's germline CDR1 is MNHNS and CDR2 SASEGT. The CDR3 length is 13 residues.

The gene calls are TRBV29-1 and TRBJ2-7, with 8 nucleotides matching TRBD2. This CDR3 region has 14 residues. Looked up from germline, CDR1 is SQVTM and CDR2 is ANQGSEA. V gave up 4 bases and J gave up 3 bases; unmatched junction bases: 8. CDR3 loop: CSVVPEREIYEQYF. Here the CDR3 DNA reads TGCAGCGTTGTTCCGGAGCGGGAGATCTACGAGCAGTACTTC.

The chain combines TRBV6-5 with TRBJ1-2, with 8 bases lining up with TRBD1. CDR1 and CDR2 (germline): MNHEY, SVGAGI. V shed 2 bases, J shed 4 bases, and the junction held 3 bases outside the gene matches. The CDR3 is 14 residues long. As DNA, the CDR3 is TGTGCCAGCAGTTACACAGGGGGACTCTATGGCTACACCTTC. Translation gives CASSYTGGLYGYTF.

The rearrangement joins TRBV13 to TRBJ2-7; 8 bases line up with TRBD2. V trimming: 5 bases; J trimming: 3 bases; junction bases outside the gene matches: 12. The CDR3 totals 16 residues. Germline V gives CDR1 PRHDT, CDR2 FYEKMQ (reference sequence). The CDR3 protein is CASSPPTSVGIYEQYF. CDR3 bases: TGTGCCAGCAGCCCCCCGACTAGCGTAGGGATCTACGAGCAGTACTTC.

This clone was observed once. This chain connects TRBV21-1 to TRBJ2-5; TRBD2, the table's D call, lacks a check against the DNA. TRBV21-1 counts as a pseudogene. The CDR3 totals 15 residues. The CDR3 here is CASSTRLAGQETQYF. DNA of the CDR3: TGTGCCAGCAGTACCCGACTAGCGGGGCAAGAGACCCAGTACTTC.

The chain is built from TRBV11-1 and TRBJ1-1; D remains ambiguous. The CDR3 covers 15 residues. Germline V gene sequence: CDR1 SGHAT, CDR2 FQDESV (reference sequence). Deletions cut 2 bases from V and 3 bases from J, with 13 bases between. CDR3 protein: CASSLTEHIYTEAFF. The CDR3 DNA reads TGTGCCAGCAGCTTAACCGAACATATCTACACTGAAGCTTTCTTT.

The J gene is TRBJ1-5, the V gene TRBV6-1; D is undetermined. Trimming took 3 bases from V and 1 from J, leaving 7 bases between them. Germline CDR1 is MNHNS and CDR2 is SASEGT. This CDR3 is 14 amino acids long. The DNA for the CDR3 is TGTGCCAGCAGTGATTTTGGGAGCAATCAGCCCCAGCATTTT. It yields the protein CASSDFGSNQPQHF.

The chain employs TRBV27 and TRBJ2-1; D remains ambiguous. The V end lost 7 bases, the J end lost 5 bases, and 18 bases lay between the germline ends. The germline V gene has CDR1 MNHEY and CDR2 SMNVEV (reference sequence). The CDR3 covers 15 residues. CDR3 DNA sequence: TGTGCCAGCAACCTCCTAGGAGTTCCTGACAATGAGCAGTTCTTC. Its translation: CASNLLGVPDNEQFF.

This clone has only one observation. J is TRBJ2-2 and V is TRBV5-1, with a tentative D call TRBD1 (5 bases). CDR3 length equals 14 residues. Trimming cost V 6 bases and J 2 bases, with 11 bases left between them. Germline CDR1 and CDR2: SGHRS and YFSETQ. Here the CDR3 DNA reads TGCGCCAGCACCCGAAGGGGTAACACCGGGGAGCTGTTTTTT. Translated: CASTRRGNTGELFF.

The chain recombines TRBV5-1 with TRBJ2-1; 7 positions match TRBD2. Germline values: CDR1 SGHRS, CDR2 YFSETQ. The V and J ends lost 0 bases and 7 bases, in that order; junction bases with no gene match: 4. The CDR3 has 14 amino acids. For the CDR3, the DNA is TGCGCCAGCAGCTTGGAACTAGCGAAGAATGAGCAGTTCTTC. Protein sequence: CASSLELAKNEQFF. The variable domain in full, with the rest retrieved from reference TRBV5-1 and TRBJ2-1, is KAGVTQTPRYLIKTRGQQVTLSCSPISGHRSVSWYQQTPGQGLQFLFEYFSETQRNKGNFPGRFSGRQFSNSRSEMNVSTLELGDSALYLCASSLELAKNEQFFGPGTRLTVL.

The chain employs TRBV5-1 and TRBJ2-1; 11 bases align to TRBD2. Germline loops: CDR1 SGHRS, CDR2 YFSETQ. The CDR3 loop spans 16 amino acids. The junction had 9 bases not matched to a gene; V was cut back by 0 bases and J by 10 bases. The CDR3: CASSLGLAGGGEEQFF. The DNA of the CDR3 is TGCGCCAGCAGCTTGGGGCTAGCGGGAGGCGGGGAGGAGCAGTTCTTC.

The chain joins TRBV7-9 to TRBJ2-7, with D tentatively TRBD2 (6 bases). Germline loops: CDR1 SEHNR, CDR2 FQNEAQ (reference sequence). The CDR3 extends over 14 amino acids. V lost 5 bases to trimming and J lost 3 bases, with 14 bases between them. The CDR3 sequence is CASSPRDFHYEQYF. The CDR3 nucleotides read TGTGCCAGCAGCCCCCGGGACTTTCACTACGAGCAGTACTTC.

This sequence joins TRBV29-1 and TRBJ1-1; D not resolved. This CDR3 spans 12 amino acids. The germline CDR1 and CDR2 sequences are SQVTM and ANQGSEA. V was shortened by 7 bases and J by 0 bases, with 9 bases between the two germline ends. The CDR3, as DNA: TGCAGCGGGGTGGTACTGAACACTGAAGCTTTCTTT. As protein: CSGVVLNTEAFF.

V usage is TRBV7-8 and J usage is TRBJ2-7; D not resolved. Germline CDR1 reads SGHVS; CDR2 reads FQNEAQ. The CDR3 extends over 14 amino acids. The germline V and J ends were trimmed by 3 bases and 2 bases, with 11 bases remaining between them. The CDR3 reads CASSFLSATYEQYF. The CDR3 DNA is TGTGCCAGCAGCTTCCTGAGCGCTACCTACGAGCAGTACTTC.

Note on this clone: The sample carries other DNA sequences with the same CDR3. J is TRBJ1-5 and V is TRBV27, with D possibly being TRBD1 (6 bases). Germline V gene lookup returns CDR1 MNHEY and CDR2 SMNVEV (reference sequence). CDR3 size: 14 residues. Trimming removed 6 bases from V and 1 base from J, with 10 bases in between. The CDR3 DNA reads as TGTGCCAGCAGCCCACAGGGAAGCAATCAGCCCCAGCATTTT. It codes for CASSPQGSNQPQHF.

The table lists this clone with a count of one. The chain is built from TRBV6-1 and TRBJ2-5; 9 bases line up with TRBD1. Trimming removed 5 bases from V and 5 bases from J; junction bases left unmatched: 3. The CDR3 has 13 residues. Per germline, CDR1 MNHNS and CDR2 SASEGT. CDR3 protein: CASSPDRGETQYF. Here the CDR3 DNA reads TGTGCCAGCAGTCCAGACAGGGGGGAGACCCAGTACTTC.